These 29 T cell receptor beta chains came from one sample sequenced in a study of blood T cell repertoires in COVID-19. Profiling relied on immunoSEQ multiplex PCR, and the TCRdb table lists in-frame clones only, not all of them. This sample has around 160,000 clones, with about 83% found just once. Material: PBMCs or T cells enriched from blood (not recorded which). The receptors were gathered from a woman aged 50 to 60 who had been exposed to COVID-19.

The V gene is TRBV6-5, the J gene TRBJ1-6, with D possibly being TRBD1 (5 bases). V dropped 6 bases and J dropped 6 bases, with 9 bases sitting between them. The CDR3 is made up of 13 amino acids. Germline V CDR1 and CDR2: MNHEY, SVGAGI. CDR3 nucleotides: TGTGCCAGCAGACAGGCTCCTAATTCACCCCTCCACTTT. This gives the protein CASRQAPNSPLHF.

The table lists this clone with a few counts. The CDR3: CASSSGGTAAGGYTF. CDR3 DNA sequence: TGCGCCAGCAGCTCGGGAGGGACGGCGGCGGGAGGCTACACCTTC. The V call is TRBV5-1, the J call TRBJ1-2; a possible D gene is TRBD1 (5 bases). Germline values: CDR1 SGHRS, CDR2 YFSETQ. The CDR3 is 15 amino acids. V lost 3 bases and J 8 bases, leaving 20 bases between the germline ends.

This chain connects TRBV7-8 to TRBJ2-1, with 8 bases identical to TRBD2. The V and J ends lost 0 bases and 9 bases, in that order; junction bases with no gene match: 10. CDR1 SGHVS and CDR2 FQNEAQ come from the germline V gene. CDR3 length: 16 amino acids. The chain's CDR3 is CASSLARVAGLSEQFF. CDR3 DNA sequence: TGTGCCAGCAGCTTAGCGCGGGTAGCGGGATTAAGTGAGCAGTTCTTC.

V is TRBV14 and J is TRBJ2-7; no definite D call. The CDR3 is 13 amino acids. Per the germline V gene, CDR1 is SGHDN and CDR2 is FVKESK. The ends were cut back, 0 bases at V and 5 bases at J, with 8 bases in the middle. The CDR3 region is CASSQERGDEQYF. CDR3 sequence (DNA): TGTGCCAGCAGCCAAGAGCGCGGAGACGAGCAGTACTTC.

The rearrangement links TRBV11-1 to TRBJ2-2; 10 nucleotides match TRBD2. Unmatched junction bases numbered 7, after V lost 6 bases and J lost 6 bases. The CDR3 consists of 15 residues. Germline V gives CDR1 SGHAT, CDR2 FQDESV (reference sequence). The CDR3 spells CASSERSGGAGELFF. The CDR3 nucleotides read TGTGCCAGCAGTGAGAGGAGCGGGGGGGCCGGGGAGCTGTTTTTT. Using reference TRBV11-1 and TRBJ2-2 for the parts outside the CDR3, the full variable domain is EAEVAQSPRYKITEKSQAVAFWCDPISGHATLYWYRQILGQGPELLVQFQDESVVDDSQLPKDRFSAERLKGVDSTLKIQPAELGDSAMYLCASSERSGGAGELFFGEGSRLTVL.

The chain couples TRBV29-1 to TRBJ2-3; 12 bases align to TRBD2. The CDR3 extends over 13 amino acids. Trimming at V came to 6 bases and at J to 4 bases, leaving 2 bases not matched to a gene. Germline V gene data show CDR1 as SQVTM and CDR2 as ANQGSEA. CDR3 DNA sequence: TGCAGCGTGACTAGCGGGAGTGCAGATACGCAGTATTTT. Amino acids: CSVTSGSADTQYF.

V gene TRBV29-1 combines with J gene TRBJ2-7; 7 bases match TRBD1. The CDR3 runs to 13 residues. Per the germline V gene, CDR1 is SQVTM and CDR2 is ANQGSEA. The trim removed 7 bases at V and 4 bases at J, leaving 10 bases unmatched. The DNA of the CDR3 is TGCAGCGCCGGCCTGGCAGGGGGTTACGAGCAGTACTTC. Translation: CSAGLAGGYEQYF.

Written as DNA, the CDR3 is TGTGCCATCAGTGAGTCGACTCGGGGGGATGAGCAGTTCTTC. This gives the protein CAISESTRGDEQFF. This rearrangement joins TRBV10-3 to TRBJ2-1; TRBD2 matches 7 bases. Germline-derived CDR1 and CDR2 are ENHRY and SYGVKD. With 0 bases clipped from V and 8 bases from J, the junction kept 4 bases outside the gene matches. This CDR3 spans 14 amino acids.

As regards this clone: Other nucleotide sequences in the sample specify the same CDR3. This chain uses TRBV9 with TRBJ1-3, with 9 bases matching TRBD1. CDR3 length: 14 amino acids. After removal of 3 bases from V and 4 bases from J, the junction contained 2 bases not matched to a gene. CDR1 and CDR2 (germline): SGDLS, YYNGEE. CDR3 nucleotide sequence: TGTGCCAGCAGCGCGGGGACAGGGGGAAACACCATATATTTT. Translating it yields CASSAGTGGNTIYF. The full variable domain, with the rest looked up from reference TRBV9 and TRBJ1-3, is DSGVTQTPKHLITATGQRVTLRCSPRSGDLSVYWYQQSLDQGLQFLIQYYNGEERAKGNILERFSAQQFPDLHSELNLSSLELGDSALYFCASSAGTGGNTIYFGEGSWLTVV.

The chain employs TRBV11-3 and TRBJ2-5, with D maybe TRBD2 (5 bases). The CDR3 has 13 residues. Trimming removed 1 base from V and 5 bases from J, with 8 bases in between. Germline loops: CDR1 SGHNT, CDR2 YENEEA. CDR3 loop: CASSLVGSETQYF. CDR3 DNA: TGTGCCAGCAGCTTAGTAGGGAGCGAGACCCAGTACTTC.

The gene calls are TRBV25-1 and TRBJ1-5, with D possibly matching TRBD1 (6 bases). The germline V gene has CDR1 MGHDK and CDR2 SYGVNS. V was shortened by 9 bases and J by 5 bases, with 14 bases between the two germline ends. This CDR3 is 13 amino acids long. The chain's CDR3 is CARRTERHQPQHF. The CDR3 bases are TGTGCCAGGAGGACAGAACGACATCAGCCCCAGCATTTT.

This chain uses TRBV19 with TRBJ1-1; 8 nucleotides match TRBD1. The CDR3 is 13 residues long. The germline V gene encodes CDR1 LNHDA and CDR2 SQIVND (reference sequence). V was pared by 5 bases and J by 10 bases, with 9 bases of the junction left unmatched. For the CDR3, the DNA is TGTGCCAGTAGTCACGGACAGGGAAGAGGAGCTTTCTTT. Residues: CASSHGQGRGAFF.

This clone occurred once. V usage is TRBV5-8 and J usage is TRBJ1-3; D is possibly TRBD1 (6 bases). From germline, CDR1 is SGHTS and CDR2 YDEGEE. The CDR3 loop spans 15 amino acids. V gave up 2 bases and J gave up 1 base, with 10 bases separating them. CDR3 nucleotide sequence: TGTGCCAGCAGCTTTCTCCAGGGGTCTGGAAACACCATATATTTT. Translating it yields CASSFLQGSGNTIYF.

This sequence joins TRBV5-1 and TRBJ2-7; D is perhaps TRBD2 (6 bases). This CDR3 contains 17 residues. The germline V gene has CDR1 SGHRS and CDR2 YFSETQ. V lost 5 bases to trimming and J lost 2 bases, with 23 bases between them. The CDR3 DNA reads as TGCGCCAGCAGTCCGACCCCCGGGGGAATCCCGACCTACGAGCAGTACTTC. Translating gives CASSPTPGGIPTYEQYF.

V is TRBV5-4 and J is TRBJ2-2; 9 nucleotides match TRBD1. Germline CDR1 reads SGHNT; CDR2 reads YYREEE (reference sequence). There are 15 residues in the CDR3. The trim removed 2 bases at V and 3 bases at J, leaving 2 bases unmatched. In DNA, the CDR3 is TGTGCCAGCAGCTTACAGGGGGCGGACACCGGGGAGCTGTTTTTT. It yields the protein CASSLQGADTGELFF.

The chain joins TRBV6-5 to TRBJ2-2, with D perhaps TRBD1 (6 bases). V was cut by 8 bases and J by 6 bases, with 16 bases left in between. There are 14 residues in the CDR3. The germline gives CDR1 MNHEY, CDR2 SVGAGI. CDR3 residues: CASGTRPFAGELFF. CDR3 nucleotides: TGTGCCAGCGGGACAAGACCATTCGCCGGGGAGCTGTTTTTT.

The chain combines TRBV9 with TRBJ2-5; 9 nucleotides match TRBD1. The CDR3 covers 17 residues. The V gene end was trimmed by 0 bases and the J gene end by 2 bases; junction bases not matched to a gene: 8. Germline CDR1 and CDR2: SGDLS and YYNGEE. The CDR3 coding sequence is TGTGCCAGCAGCGTAGCTCCCTCCGGGACAGGGCAAGAGACCCAGTACTTC. Translating it yields CASSVAPSGTGQETQYF.

The CDR3 DNA reads as TGTGCCACCAGCACAACTCTTGGGGGCTGGGATGAGCAGTTCTTC. This codes for CATSTTLGGWDEQFF. The chain links TRBV15 to TRBJ2-1; tentative D call: TRBD1 (6 bases). V shed 4 bases and J shed 8 bases, with 18 bases lying between them. The CDR3 contains 15 residues. The germline gives CDR1 LNHNV, CDR2 YYDKDF (reference sequence).

V is TRBV5-6 and J is TRBJ2-5; no clear D. Trimming shortened V by 0 bases and J by 4 bases, and 13 bases separated the two germline ends. The length of the CDR3 is 15 residues. Germline V lookup: CDR1 SGHDT, CDR2 YYEEEE. The CDR3 spells CASSLVTDGAETQYF. As DNA, the CDR3 is TGTGCCAGCAGCTTGGTCACCGACGGAGCAGAGACCCAGTACTTC.

The count of this clone is one. The gene calls are TRBV6-6 and TRBJ2-7, with 7 nucleotides matching TRBD2. CDR1 MNHNY and CDR2 SVGAGI come from the germline V gene (reference sequence). Trimming took 0 bases from V and 5 from J; bases not matched to a gene: 7. This CDR3 has 15 amino acids. In DNA, the CDR3 is TGTGCCAGCAGTTACTCGGGCCCCCGGGGGGACGAGCAGTACTTC. Protein: CASSYSGPRGDEQYF.

The chain links TRBV5-6 to TRBJ1-4, with D hard to call. Trimming shortened V by 2 bases and J by 0 bases, and 5 bases separated the two germline ends. Germline lookup yields CDR1 SGHDT and CDR2 YYEEEE. This CDR3 is 14 amino acids long. The CDR3 nucleotides are TGTGCCAGCAGCTTCTTCGCAACTAATGAAAAACTGTTTTTT. This translates into CASSFFATNEKLFF. Filled out from reference TRBV5-6 and TRBJ1-4, the complete variable domain reads DAGVTQSPTHLIKTRGQQVTLRCSPKSGHDTVSWYQQALGQGPQFIFQYYEEEERQRGNFPDRFSGHQFPNYSSELNVNALLLGDSALYLCASSFFATNEKLFFGSGTQLSVL.

Only a few counts were recorded for this clone. The V and J genes are TRBV11-2 and TRBJ1-5; D not resolved. The V gene's germline CDR1 is SGHAT and CDR2 FQNNGV. The CDR3 sequence is 17 residues long. V was pared by 4 bases and J by 2 bases, with 18 bases between. The CDR3 sequence is CASSSLNAGHGNQPQHF. The CDR3 bases are TGTGCCAGCAGCTCTTTAAATGCGGGCCACGGCAATCAGCCCCAGCATTTT.

The V call is TRBV5-1, the J call TRBJ1-5, with D possibly matching TRBD1 (6 bases). This CDR3 contains 14 residues. Trimming left V 2 bases short and J 4 bases short, with 10 bases between. The germline gives CDR1 SGHRS, CDR2 YFSETQ. In DNA form, the CDR3 reads TGCGCCAGCAGCTTAGGGGGACCAAATCAGCCCCAGCATTTT. This translates into CASSLGGPNQPQHF. The complete variable domain, with remaining parts taken from reference TRBV5-1 and TRBJ1-5, reads KAGVTQTPRYLIKTRGQQVTLSCSPISGHRSVSWYQQTPGQGLQFLFEYFSETQRNKGNFPGRFSGRQFSNSRSEMNVSTLELGDSALYLCASSLGGPNQPQHFGDGTRLSIL.

The chain couples TRBV7-2 to TRBJ2-2; D might be TRBD2 (7 bases). V was shortened by 2 bases and J by 6 bases, with 10 bases between the two germline ends. The CDR3 consists of 14 residues. Germline V gene lookup returns CDR1 SGHTA and CDR2 FQGNSA. The DNA of the CDR3 is TGTGCCAGCAGCTTAAAGGGGGGGCCCGGGGAGCTGTTTTTT. Its translation is CASSLKGGPGELFF. Full variable domain (remainder filled in from reference TRBV7-2 and TRBJ2-2): GAGVSQSPSNKVTEKGKDVELRCDPISGHTALYWYRQSLGQGLEFLIYFQGNSAPDKSGLPSDRFSAERTGGSVSTLTIQRTQQEDSAVYLCASSLKGGPGELFFGEGSRLTVL.

This clone was seen a handful of times. For the CDR3, the DNA is TGCGCCAGCAGCTTGCTAGGGACAGGGAATTCACCCCTCCACTTT. Protein product: CASSLLGTGNSPLHF. V gene TRBV5-1 combines with J gene TRBJ1-6, with 9 bases that match TRBD1. Germline V lookup: CDR1 SGHRS, CDR2 YFSETQ. Trimming cost V 1 base and J 7 bases; bases outside gene matches: 3. The CDR3 covers 15 residues.

V usage is TRBV15 and J usage is TRBJ2-1; D uncertain. Trimming shortened V by 0 bases and J by 14 bases, and 11 bases separated the two germline ends. Germline V lookup: CDR1 LNHNV, CDR2 YYDKDF (reference sequence). The CDR3 is 12 residues long. The CDR3 DNA reads TGTGCCACCAGCAGAGACTTACCGGCGGAGTTCTTC. It codes for CATSRDLPAEFF.

The chain links TRBV7-8 to TRBJ2-7; maybe TRBD1 (5 bases). Germline-derived CDR1 and CDR2 are SGHVS and FQNEAQ. The CDR3 is made up of 13 amino acids. V lost 6 bases, J lost 1 base, and 10 bases lay in between. CDR3 loop: CASRIAGSYEQYF. The CDR3 region has the DNA TGTGCCAGCAGGATCGCAGGGTCCTACGAGCAGTACTTC.

This chain uses TRBV5-1 with TRBJ2-7, with TRBD1 as a possible D gene (6 bases). Trimming took off 3 bases at V and 4 bases at J, with 8 bases between the two ends. The germline CDR1 and CDR2 sequences are SGHRS and YFSETQ. The CDR3 spans 12 residues. CDR3 sequence (DNA): TGCGCCAGCAGCTCACAGGGTTACGAGCAGTACTTC. Translating it yields CASSSQGYEQYF.

J is TRBJ2-3 and V is TRBV14, with D unresolved. The ends were cut back, 0 bases at V and 2 bases at J, with 12 bases in the middle. Germline CDR1 SGHDN, CDR2 FVKESK. CDR3 size: 16 residues. CDR3 loop: CASSQDPPSYTDTQYF. The CDR3 coding sequence is TGTGCCAGCAGCCAAGATCCCCCCTCGTACACAGATACGCAGTATTTT.